Listed below are T cell receptor beta chains from one sample, sequenced in a study of blood T cells in healthy people across ages. TCRdb reprocessed the 5' RACE reads with MiXCR, giving one entry per CDR3 protein. The repertoire consists of hundreds of thousands of distinct CDR3 sequences, with 56% occurring once and the leading ten covering around a quarter. Sequenced input: blood. Source of these receptors: a man in his forties or fifties in good health. Each CDR3 is given with its conserved first and last residue. The order of the fields is clone size, D gene, V gene, J gene, CDR3 protein, CDR3 DNA. D genes are given only for firm matches. Clone size appears in some rows only: once, few, many, or a class for an expanded clone.

size: .; D: TRBD1; V: TRBV5-4; J: TRBJ2-5; CDR3: CASSFLGKGAEGETQYF; DNA: TGTGCCAGCAGCTTCTTGGGAAAGGGGGCTGAGGGGGAGACCCAGTACTTC
size: few; D: .; V: TRBV2; J: TRBJ2-1; CDR3: CASSEEGGSIDEQFF; DNA: TGTGCCAGCAGTGAAGAGGGTGGTAGCATCGATGAGCAGTTCTTC
size: .; D: TRBD1; V: TRBV5-1; J: TRBJ1-2; CDR3: CASSLESSGTGGGYTF; DNA: TGCGCCAGCAGCTTGGAATCGTCCGGGACAGGGGGTGGCTACACCTTC
size: .; D: .; V: TRBV29-1; J: TRBJ1-1; CDR3: CSGQEGGSTEAFF; DNA: TGCAGCGGGCAGGAGGGTGGTTCCACTGAAGCTTTCTTT
size: .; D: TRBD2; V: TRBV9; J: TRBJ2-7; CDR3: CASSVGTSGYYEQYF; DNA: TGTGCCAGCAGCGTTGGGACTAGCGGTTACTACGAGCAGTACTTC
size: .; D: .; V: TRBV7-3; J: TRBJ2-5; CDR3: CASSFAGSETQYF; DNA: TGTGCCAGCAGCTTCGCAGGAAGTGAGACCCAGTACTTC
size: few; D: .; V: TRBV20-1; J: TRBJ2-2; CDR3: CSASHDTGYTGELFF; DNA: TGCAGTGCTAGTCACGATACAGGGTACACCGGGGAGCTGTTTTTT
size: few; D: TRBD2; V: TRBV7-8; J: TRBJ2-3; CDR3: CASSLDRLATDTQYF; DNA: TGTGCCAGCAGCTTAGATCGACTAGCGACAGATACGCAGTATTTT
size: .; D: TRBD2; V: TRBV9; J: TRBJ2-3; CDR3: CASSAGLAGVQITDTQYF; DNA: TGTGCCAGCAGCGCGGGACTAGCGGGAGTACAGATCACAGATACGCAGTATTTT
size: .; D: .; V: TRBV7-2; J: TRBJ1-2; CDR3: CASGLGGYTF; DNA: TGTGCCAGCGGACTAGGGGGCTACACCTTC
size: .; D: TRBD2; V: TRBV28; J: TRBJ2-7; CDR3: CASTRTRQSAEQYF; DNA: TGTGCCAGCACCCGGACTAGACAGTCCGCCGAGCAGTACTTC
size: .; D: TRBD2; V: TRBV7-7; J: TRBJ2-1; CDR3: CASSPTSGDTSRQFF; DNA: TGTGCTAGCAGCCCGACTAGCGGGGACACAAGTCGGCAGTTCTTC
size: .; D: .; V: TRBV3-1; J: TRBJ2-2; CDR3: CASSQDLSTGELFF; DNA: TGTGCCAGCAGCCAAGATCTATCCACCGGGGAGCTGTTTTTT
size: few; D: .; V: TRBV2; J: TRBJ2-1; CDR3: CASRPVNEQFF; DNA: TGTGCCAGCAGGCCCGTTAATGAGCAGTTCTTC
size: few; D: .; V: TRBV29-1; J: TRBJ2-1; CDR3: CSVGERSYNEQFF; DNA: TGCAGCGTTGGGGAGCGCTCCTACAATGAGCAGTTCTTC
size: .; D: .; V: TRBV21-1; J: TRBJ2-5; CDR3: CASITDRGEETQYF; DNA: TGTGCCAGCATCACGGACAGGGGAGAGGAGACCCAGTACTTC
size: .; D: .; V: TRBV6-6; J: TRBJ1-1; CDR3: CASSFRVETEAFF; DNA: TGTGCCAGCAGTTTCCGCGTGGAGACTGAAGCTTTCTTT
size: .; D: .; V: TRBV7-9; J: TRBJ1-2; CDR3: CASSLGARGNYGYTF; DNA: TGTGCCAGCAGCCTAGGGGCCCGGGGCAACTATGGCTACACCTTC